Listed below are T cell receptor beta chains from one sample, sequenced in a study of blood T cell repertoires in COVID-19. TCRdb's copy holds only in-frame clones and misses some; the assay was immunoSEQ multiplex PCR. The table records fewer than 200,000 clones, about 88% of them present only once. Sequencing was performed on peripheral blood. These receptors originate from a man in his fifties or sixties who had recovered from COVID-19. CDR3s leave out the opening cysteine and the closing phenylalanine or tryptophan.

>TRBV6-5
ASSYGLARDEQY
>TRBV28
ASMGQGGSRGGYT
>TRBV5-1
ASSSGTDTQY
>TRBV7-2
ASSLVYRGEKLF
>TRBV6-1
ASSESTGQAEKLF
>TRBV19
ASSVNSIETQY
>TRBV11-2
ASSLVTPTYEQY
>TRBV7-9
ASSLAPGVYSNQPQH
>TRBV4-2
ASSHDSRLSTDTQY
>TRBV7-3
ASSSLSPGQGYNEQF
>TRBV3-1/TRBV3-2
ASSPSSGGNQPQH
>TRBV5-1
ASSADGGRVDNEQF
>TRBV5-1
ASSLDQGSINTGELF
>TRBV2
ASRRVGVGIPEYSNQPQH
>TRBV6-5
ASRLGYQETQY
>TRBV6-2/TRBV6-3
ASSYPPRGEPQH
>TRBV9
ASSPRGTGNSGNTIY
>TRBV4-1
ASSQAVRLNPYEQY
>TRBV7-3
ASRPPGTGDYNEQF
>TRBV18
ASSLRLAGGREDTQY
>TRBV19
ASRTQGASNQPQH
>TRBV5-5
ASSLAIVSYEQY
>TRBV19
ASASDRSSYNEQF
>TRBV19
ASTRGQFEAEAF
>TRBV6-6
ASSYPGLNTEAF
>TRBV6-5
ASSYAQGAIEQY
>TRBV19
ARLGGQGTGEGYT